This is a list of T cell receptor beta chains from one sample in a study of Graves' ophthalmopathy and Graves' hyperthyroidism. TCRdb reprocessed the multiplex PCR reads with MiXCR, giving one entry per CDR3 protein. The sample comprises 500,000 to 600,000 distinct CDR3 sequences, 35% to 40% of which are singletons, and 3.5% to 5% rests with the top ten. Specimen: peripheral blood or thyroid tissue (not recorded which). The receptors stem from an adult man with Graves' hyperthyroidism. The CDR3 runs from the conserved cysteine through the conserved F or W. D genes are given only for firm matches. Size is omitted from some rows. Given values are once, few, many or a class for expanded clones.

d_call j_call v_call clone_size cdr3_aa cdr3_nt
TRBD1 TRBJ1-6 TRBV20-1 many CSARGTVLAHNSPLHF TGCAGTGCTAGGGGGACAGTCCTGGCGCATAATTCACCCCTCCACTTT
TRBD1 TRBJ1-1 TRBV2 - CASSGDRAQNTEAFF TGTGCCAGCAGTGGAGACAGGGCTCAGAACACTGAAGCTTTCTTT
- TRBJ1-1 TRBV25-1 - CASSAPTPNTEAFF TGTGCCAGCAGTGCTCCTACACCGAACACTGAAGCTTTCTTT
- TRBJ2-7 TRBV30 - CAWRAESSYEQYF TGTGCCTGGAGAGCGGAAAGCTCCTACGAGCAGTACTTC
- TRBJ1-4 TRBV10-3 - CAISDRNNEKLFF TGTGCCATCAGCGACAGGAACAATGAAAAACTGTTTTTT
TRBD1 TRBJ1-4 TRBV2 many CASSWTGLGEKLFF TGTGCCAGCTCATGGACAGGGTTGGGGGAAAAACTGTTTTTT
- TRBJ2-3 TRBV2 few CASSEALGGTQYF TGTGCCAGCAGTGAAGCGCTTGGGGGAACGCAGTATTTT
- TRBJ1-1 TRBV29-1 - CSGVGASNTEAFF TGCAGCGGGGTAGGGGCCTCGAACACTGAAGCTTTCTTT
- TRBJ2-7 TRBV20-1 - CSARRGGPVNEQYF TGCAGTGCCCGTAGGGGGGGCCCCGTCAATGAGCAGTACTTC
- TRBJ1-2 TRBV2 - CASSVSGGGGYTF TGTGCCAGCAGTGTAAGCGGGGGCGGAGGCTACACCTTC
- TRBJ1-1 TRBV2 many CASSPHLGDTEAFF TGTGCCAGCAGTCCCCACCTGGGGGACACTGAAGCTTTCTTT
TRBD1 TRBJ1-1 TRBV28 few CASRRDRGTEAFF TGTGCCAGCAGGCGGGACAGGGGAACTGAAGCTTTCTTT
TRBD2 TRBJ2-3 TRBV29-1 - CSVEDLIRGGTDTQYF TGCAGCGTTGAAGATCTTATCCGGGGGGGCACAGATACGCAGTATTTT
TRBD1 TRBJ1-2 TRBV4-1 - CASSQSNRGSQDYGYTF TGCGCCAGCAGCCAATCAAACAGGGGATCGCAGGACTATGGCTACACCTTC
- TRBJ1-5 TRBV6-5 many CASRHLNQPQHF TGTGCCAGCAGACACCTAAATCAGCCCCAGCATTTT
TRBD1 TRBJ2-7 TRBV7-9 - CASSRKAGTGTYEQYF TGTGCCAGCAGCCGCAAAGCCGGGACAGGGACCTACGAGCAGTACTTC
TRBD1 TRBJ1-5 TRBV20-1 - CSARTGEQPQHF TGCAGTGCTCGGACAGGGGAGCAGCCCCAGCATTTT
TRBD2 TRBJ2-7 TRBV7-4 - CASSFEASGRWQYF TGTGCCAGCAGCTTTGAGGCTAGCGGGAGGTGGCAGTACTTC
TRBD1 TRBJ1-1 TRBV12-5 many CASGTSGTGYTEAFF TGTGCTAGTGGTACCTCCGGGACAGGGTACACTGAAGCTTTCTTT
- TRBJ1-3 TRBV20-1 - CSARDLEGYPYGYTIYF TGCAGTGCTAGAGATCTGGAGGGTTACCCCTATGGCTACACCATATATTTT
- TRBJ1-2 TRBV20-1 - CSAGVGGVGYGYTF TGCAGTGCTGGAGTAGGGGGGGTGGGCTATGGCTACACCTTC
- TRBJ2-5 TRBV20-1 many CSATQGGVWARETQYF TGCAGTGCTACCCAGGGGGGAGTATGGGCCCGAGAGACCCAGTACTTC
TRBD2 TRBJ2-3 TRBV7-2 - CASSLRDYNTDTQYF TGTGCCAGCAGTCTCCGGGACTATAACACAGATACGCAGTATTTT
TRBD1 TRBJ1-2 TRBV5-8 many CASSLVQGAVKGGYTF TGTGCCAGCAGCTTGGTTCAGGGGGCAGTTAAGGGTGGCTACACCTTC
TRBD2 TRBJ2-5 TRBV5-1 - CASSLTDRRELMYYKTQYF TGCGCCAGCAGCCTAACCGACCGGCGGGAGTTGATGTATTATAAGACCCAGTACTTC
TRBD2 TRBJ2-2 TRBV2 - CASSPMGLVFGTGELFF TGTGCCAGCAGTCCTATGGGACTAGTTTTTGGCACCGGGGAGCTGTTTTTT
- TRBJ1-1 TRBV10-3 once CAISPGEGGLEAFF TGTGCCATCAGTCCCGGAGAGGGGGGGCTCGAAGCTTTCTTT
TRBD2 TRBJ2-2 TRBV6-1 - CASSTWTSGSGELFF TGTGCCAGCAGTACCTGGACTAGTGGTTCCGGGGAGCTGTTTTTT
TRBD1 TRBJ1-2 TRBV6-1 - CASKTTTGGGFGYTF TGTGCCAGCAAAACTACCACAGGGGGCGGTTTCGGCTACACCTTC
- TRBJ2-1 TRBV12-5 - CATGFVYNEQFF TGTGCCACAGGGTTCGTCTACAATGAGCAGTTCTTC
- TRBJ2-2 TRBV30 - CAWREGAPTGELFF TGTGCCTGGAGGGAGGGGGCGCCGACCGGGGAGCTGTTTTTT
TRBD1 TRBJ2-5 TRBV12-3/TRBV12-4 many CASSPTGQGVQETQYF TGTGCCAGCAGCCCCACTGGACAGGGAGTCCAAGAGACCCAGTACTTC
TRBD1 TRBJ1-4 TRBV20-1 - CSARARQGDEKLFF TGCAGTGCTAGAGCTAGACAGGGGGATGAAAAACTGTTTTTT
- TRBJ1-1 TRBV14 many CASSQRWPEAFF TGTGCCAGCAGCCAAAGGTGGCCTGAAGCTTTCTTT
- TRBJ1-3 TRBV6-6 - CASSPAGRSGNTIYF TGTGCCAGCAGCCCCGCGGGGCGCTCTGGAAACACCATATATTTT
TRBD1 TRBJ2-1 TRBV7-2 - CASSWGTGGRNEQFF TGTGCCAGCAGCTGGGGGACAGGGGGCAGGAATGAGCAGTTCTTC
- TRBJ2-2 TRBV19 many CASSIVGGGELFF TGTGCCAGTAGTATAGTAGGGGGTGGGGAGCTGTTTTTT
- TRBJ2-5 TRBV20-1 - CSAGGTETQYF TGCAGTGCTGGGGGTACGGAGACCCAGTACTTC
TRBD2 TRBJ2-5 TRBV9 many CASSASGGLQETQYF TGTGCCAGCAGCGCTAGCGGGGGCCTCCAAGAGACCCAGTACTTC
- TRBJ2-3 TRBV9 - CASSVDIVLADTQYF TGTGCCAGCAGCGTAGACATCGTCTTGGCAGATACGCAGTATTTT
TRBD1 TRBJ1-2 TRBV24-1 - CATSGGPGQFYGYTF TGTGCCACCAGTGGTGGACCGGGACAGTTCTATGGCTACACCTTC
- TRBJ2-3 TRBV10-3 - CAITQAGATDTQYF TGTGCCATCACCCAGGCCGGGGCCACAGATACGCAGTATTTT
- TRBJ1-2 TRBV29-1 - CSVEDPGPGPYGYTF TGCAGCGTTGAAGATCCCGGACCGGGGCCCTATGGCTACACCTTC
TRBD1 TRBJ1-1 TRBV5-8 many CASSEGQGRAFF TGTGCCAGCAGCGAAGGACAGGGGAGAGCTTTCTTT
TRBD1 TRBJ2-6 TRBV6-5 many CASSYSTGILGGANVLTF TGTGCCAGCAGTTACTCGACAGGGATCTTGGGCGGGGCCAACGTCCTGACTTTC
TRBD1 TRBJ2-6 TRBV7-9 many CASRPPGQTPSGANVLTF TGTGCCAGCAGACCACCGGGACAGACCCCGTCTGGGGCCAACGTCCTGACTTTC
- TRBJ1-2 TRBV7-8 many CASSLFRGGYTF TGTGCCAGCAGCCTTTTCCGGGGAGGCTACACCTTC
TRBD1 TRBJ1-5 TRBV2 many CASSTQGASNQPQHF TGTGCCAGCAGTACCCAGGGGGCTTCCAATCAGCCCCAGCATTTT
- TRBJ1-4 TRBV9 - CASSEKTGEKLFF TGTGCCAGCAGCGAAAAGACAGGTGAAAAACTGTTTTTT
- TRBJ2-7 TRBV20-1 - CSARGSLRVSGEQYF TGCAGTGCTAGAGGTTCCCTCCGGGTCTCGGGGGAGCAGTACTTC
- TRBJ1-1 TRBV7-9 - CASSMGTSTENTEAFF TGTGCCAGCAGCATGGGGACTAGCACAGAGAACACTGAAGCTTTCTTT
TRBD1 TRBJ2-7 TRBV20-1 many CSANNQGAAVAYEQYF TGCAGTGCTAACAATCAGGGGGCAGCTGTCGCCTACGAGCAGTACTTC
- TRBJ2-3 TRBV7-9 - CASRLDPDRTQYF TGTGCCAGCAGACTCGACCCCGATCGGACGCAGTATTTT
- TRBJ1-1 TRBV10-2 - CVSRAGNTEAFF TGCGTCAGCAGGGCGGGGAACACTGAAGCTTTCTTT
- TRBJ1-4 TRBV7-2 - CASSLGTEGVKLFF TGTGCCAGCAGCTTAGGGACAGAAGGGGTAAAACTGTTTTTT
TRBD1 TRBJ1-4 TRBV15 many CATSSGTVAEKLFF TGTGCCACCAGCAGCGGGACAGTCGCTGAAAAACTGTTTTTT
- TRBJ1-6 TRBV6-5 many CASSRDGNSPLHF TGTGCCAGCAGCCGGGACGGGAATTCACCCCTCCACTTT
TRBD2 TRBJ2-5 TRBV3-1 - CASSQTSGGVGETQYF TGTGCCAGCAGCCAGACTAGCGGGGGAGTGGGGGAGACCCAGTACTTC
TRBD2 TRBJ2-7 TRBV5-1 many CASSLTSGAYEQYF TGCGCCAGCAGCCTGACTAGCGGAGCCTACGAGCAGTACTTC